This T cell receptor beta chain originates from a study of shared clonotypes between healthy human individuals. Turning to the study itself: Three CD4 naive, three CD4 memory, two CD8 naive and one CD8 memory plate were used per donor.

V dropped 3 bases and J dropped 3; count of bases not matched to a gene: 10. This CDR3 has 16 residues. Germline V CDR1 and CDR2: MNHEY, SMNVEV (reference sequence). Investigators spread the genomic DNA of each subset evenly over several immunoSEQ plates. The method was immunoSEQ multiplex PCR; TCRdb's version includes in-frame clones alone and lacks a portion of them. Of a few million clones listed, around 92% are singletons. Comments on this clone: Its matching antigen is unknown.

Study-level findings and limits: Clonotype sharing among donors, it was expected, would be affected by sequencing depth. Sampling was confined to blood; repertoires within tissues likely differ.

The sample taken for sequencing was naive CD4+ T cells from PBMCs. Indicated subset: CD45RA+ positively selected. This receptor was identified in a man aged 18 to 30 in good health. Some clones in this sample may be carry-over from other donors' samples. The chain employs TRBV27 and TRBJ2-7; 8 bases map to TRBD1. In nucleotides, the CDR3 is TGTGCCAGCAGTTTCCGGATCGGGACAGGAGACTACGAGCAGTACTTC. This codes for CASSFRIGTGDYEQYF.